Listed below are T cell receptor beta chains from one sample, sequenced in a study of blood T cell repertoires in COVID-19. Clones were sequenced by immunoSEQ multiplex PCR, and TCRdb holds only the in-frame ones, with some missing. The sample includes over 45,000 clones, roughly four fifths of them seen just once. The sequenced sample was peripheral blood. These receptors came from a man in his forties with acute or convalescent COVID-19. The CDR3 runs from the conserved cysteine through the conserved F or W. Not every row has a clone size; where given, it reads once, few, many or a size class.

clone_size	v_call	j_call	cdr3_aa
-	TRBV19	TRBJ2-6	CASSQKQGPLASGANVLTF
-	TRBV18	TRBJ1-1	CASSWGGRDTEAFF
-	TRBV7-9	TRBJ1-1	CASSSPSDRDATRTEAFF
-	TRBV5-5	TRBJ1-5	CASSVGTASYSNQPQHF
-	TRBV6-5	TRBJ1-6	CASSQDRGPTPLHF
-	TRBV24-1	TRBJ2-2	CATSDPSGAVGELFF
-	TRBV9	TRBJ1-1	CASSDNAAFF
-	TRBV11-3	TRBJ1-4	CASSPSQGGEKLFF
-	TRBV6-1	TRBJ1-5	CASSDVAGNNQPQHF
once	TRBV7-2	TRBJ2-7	CASSRRSSEDEQYF
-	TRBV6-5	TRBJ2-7	CASTRGISFQGLYF
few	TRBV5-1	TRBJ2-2	CASSFNREYGELFF
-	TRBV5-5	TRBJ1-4	CASSWDIRNEKLFF
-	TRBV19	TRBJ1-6	CASSIGGDSPLHF
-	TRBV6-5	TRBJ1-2	CASSQTGMGYGYTF
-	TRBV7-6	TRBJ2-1	CATRRDSRNEQFF
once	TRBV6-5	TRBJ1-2	CASRDRGRAYGYTF
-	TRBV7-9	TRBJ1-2	CASSTLDRIYGYTF
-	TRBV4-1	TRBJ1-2	CASSQENTGPYGYTF
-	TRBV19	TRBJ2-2	CASKDSPTNTGELFF
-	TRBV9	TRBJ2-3	CASSPGETDTQYF
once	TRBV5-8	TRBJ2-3	CASRVGLATDTQYF
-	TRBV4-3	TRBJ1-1	CASSQGTRAGRGLARNTEAFF
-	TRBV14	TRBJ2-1	CASSRLAENEQFF
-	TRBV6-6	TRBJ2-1	CASRGDSFFNEQFF
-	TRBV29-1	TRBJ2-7	CSVEGKGGLSYEQYF
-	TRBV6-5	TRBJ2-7	CASSYSGTGLVEQYF
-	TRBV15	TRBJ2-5	CATSRVLVSQETQYF
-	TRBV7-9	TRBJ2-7	CASSSGRGPSYEQYF
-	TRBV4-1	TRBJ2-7	CASSQVRGKDYEQYF
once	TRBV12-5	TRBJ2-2	CASGTIDTTGELFF
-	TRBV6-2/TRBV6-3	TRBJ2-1	CASSYRGLAGNNEQFF
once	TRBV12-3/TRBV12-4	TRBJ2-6	CASSFSGANVLTF
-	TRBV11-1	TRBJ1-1	CASSPSRRAGTEAFF
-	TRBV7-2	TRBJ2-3	CASSPREKVNTQYF
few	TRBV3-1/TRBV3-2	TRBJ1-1	CASSQGAGEAFF
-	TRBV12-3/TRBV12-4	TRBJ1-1	CASSPRVIGEAFF
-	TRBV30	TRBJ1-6	CAWDDGVGHSPLHF
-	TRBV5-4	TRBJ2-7	CASSSAGGSYEQYF
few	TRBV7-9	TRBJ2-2	CASSPPGNRNTGELFF
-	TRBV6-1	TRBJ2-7	CATAPGSYEQYF
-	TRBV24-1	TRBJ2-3	CATSDRHLSTDTQYF
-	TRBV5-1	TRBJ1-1	CASSAQTGPNTEAFF
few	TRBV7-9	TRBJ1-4	CASSLAGLGEKLFF
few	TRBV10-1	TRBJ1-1	CASSDRPNTEAFF
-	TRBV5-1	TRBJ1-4	CASTAGSEGEKLFF
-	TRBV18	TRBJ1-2	CASSPLGQNYGYTF
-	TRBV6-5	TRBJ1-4	CASSYALTEKLFF
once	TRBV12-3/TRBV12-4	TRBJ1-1	CASSRGGAPEAFF
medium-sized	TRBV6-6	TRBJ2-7	CASSYEEGSYEQYF
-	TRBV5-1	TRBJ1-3	CASSLVGGAGNTIYF
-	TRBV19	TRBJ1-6	CASSIDRYYNSPLHF
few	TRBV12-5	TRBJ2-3	CASGLVVGTPITDTQYF
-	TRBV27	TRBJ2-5	CASSPLTGGERETQYF